Each of the 22 T cell receptor beta chains below was sequenced from the same sample in a study of breast tumors, draining lymph nodes, adjacent tissues. The lymph nodes were axillary draining lymph nodes from breast cancer patients. TCRdb re-called the multiplex PCR reads with MiXCR, one entry per CDR3 protein. The table includes 84,000 or so distinct CDR3 sequences, over 25% detected once. The sequenced sample consisted of axillary lymph node tissue. These receptors were taken from a female donor with breast cancer. Some clones in this sample may be carry-over from other donors' samples.

Note on this clonotype: A much larger clone is a single base away; this may be a read error. J is TRBJ2-4 and V is TRBV2, with a weak D call TRBD2 (6 bases). The CDR3 loop spans 10 amino acids. The germline V gene encodes CDR1 SNHLY and CDR2 FYNNEI. CDR3 loop: CASSDGRPHF. The CDR3 nucleotides are TGTGCCAGCAGTGATGGGAGGCCACACTTC. The full variable domain, completed using reference TRBV2 and TRBJ2-4, is EPEVTQTPSHQVTQMGQEVILRCVPISNHLYFYWYRQILGQKVEFLVSFYNNEISEKSEIFDDQFSVERPDGSNFTLKIRSTKLEDSAMYFCASSDGRPHFGAGTRLSVL.

This chain connects TRBV12-3 or TRBV12-4 to TRBJ2-3, with D possibly TRBD1 on 5 matching bases. The CDR3 runs to 15 residues. Trimming took 6 bases from V and 1 from J, leaving 14 bases between them. Here the CDR3 reads CASSQVQGRTDTQYF. CDR3 nucleotides: TGTGCCAGCAGCCAAGTCCAGGGCCGCACAGATACGCAGTATTTT.

This clonotype was counted many times. This chain links TRBV9 with TRBJ2-2; 15 bases are shared with TRBD2. The CDR3 is 17 amino acids. Germline assignment: CDR1 SGDLS and CDR2 YYNGEE. V shed 3 bases, J shed 4 bases, and the junction held 4 bases outside the gene matches. The CDR3 sequence: CASSELGLAGGTGELFF. Written as DNA, the CDR3 is TGTGCCAGCAGCGAGCTGGGACTAGCGGGAGGCACCGGGGAGCTGTTTTTT.

This clonotype has at least ten counts. The chain has TRBV9 and TRBJ2-1; weak D call: TRBD1 (6 bases). Trimming removed 2 bases from V and 0 bases from J, with 9 bases in between. Germline loops: CDR1 SGDLS, CDR2 YYNGEE. The CDR3 has 15 residues. This chain's CDR3 is CASSVRDISYNEQFF. The CDR3 DNA is TGTGCCAGCAGCGTTCGGGACATCTCCTACAATGAGCAGTTCTTC.

This chain connects TRBV4-2 to TRBJ1-1; no firm D call. Germline CDR1 is LGHNA and CDR2 is YNFKEQ. This CDR3 has 14 amino acids. The V and J ends lost 3 bases and 0 bases respectively, with 8 bases between them. The CDR3 here is CASSHLGLNTEAFF. The CDR3 bases are TGTGCCAGCAGCCATCTCGGACTGAACACTGAAGCTTTCTTT.

This clonotype has a count of ten or more. The chain employs TRBV5-1 and TRBJ1-3, with a weak D call TRBD1 (5 bases). In germline, CDR1 is SGHRS, CDR2 YFSETQ. The CDR3 loop spans 14 amino acids. Trimming left V 1 base short and J 4 bases short, with 9 bases between. The CDR3 sequence is CASSLTPGGNTIYF. In DNA form, the CDR3 reads TGCGCCAGCAGCTTGACCCCAGGGGGAAACACCATATATTTT.

This clonotype was observed at least ten times. The chain is built from TRBV6-6 and TRBJ2-5, with 8 bases fitting TRBD2. The CDR3 is 15 amino acids. Germline V gives CDR1 MNHNY, CDR2 SVGAGI (reference sequence). The V gene end was trimmed by 5 bases and the J gene end by 5 bases; junction bases not matched to a gene: 10. This CDR3 is CASSHVGRAVETQYF. The CDR3 nucleotides read TGTGCCAGCAGTCACGTCGGGAGGGCCGTTGAGACCCAGTACTTC.

The table lists this clonotype with many counts. The gene calls are TRBV25-1 and TRBJ1-5; TRBD1 is a possible D gene (6 bases). Germline values: CDR1 MGHDK, CDR2 SYGVNS. The CDR3 has 17 residues. Trimming cost V 3 bases and J 2 bases, with 17 bases left between them. CDR3 protein: CASSDGQGPRGNQPQHF. CDR3 in DNA: TGTGCCAGCAGTGATGGCCAGGGGCCACGGGGCAATCAGCCCCAGCATTTT.

A word on this clonotype: This may stem from a read error, because a much larger clone lies one nucleotide away. The rearrangement joins TRBV7-2 to TRBJ2-3, with 12 bases identical to TRBD2. Per the germline V gene, CDR1 is SGHTA and CDR2 is FQGNSA. This CDR3 contains 17 residues. The CDR3 region has the DNA TGTGCCAGCAGCTTAGCCCGAGGACTAGCGGGGACAGATCCGCAGTATTTT. Its protein is CASSLARGLAGTDPQYF.

This clonotype was seen just once. This CDR3 fails to terminate in the conserved phenylalanine or tryptophan, so it likely reflects a read error. The chain carries TRBV25-1 and TRBJ2-7, with D perhaps being TRBD1 or TRBD2 (5 bases each). V lost 6 bases, J lost 5 bases, and 20 bases lay in between. The germline V gene encodes CDR1 MGHDK and CDR2 SYGVNS. The CDR3 length is 15 residues. CDR3 residues: CASRDGGSRADEQYC. CDR3 DNA sequence: TGTGCCAGCAGAGATGGGGGTAGCCGGGCGGACGAGCAGTACTGT.

This clonotype was seen repeatedly, ten times or more. The chain combines TRBV5-1 with TRBJ2-1; 11 bases are a match to TRBD1. The J segment lost 9 bases and the V segment lost 3 bases, leaving 8 bases of the junction unmatched. Germline V lookup: CDR1 SGHRS, CDR2 YFSETQ. The CDR3 is 15 amino acids. CDR3 DNA sequence: TGCGCCAGCAGCTCCACCGGGACAGGGGGAGGTGAGCAGTTCTTC. It yields the protein CASSSTGTGGGEQFF.

This clonotype has ten or more counts. The chain carries TRBV24-1 and TRBJ2-1; D gene ambiguous. Trimming took 3 bases from V and 5 from J, leaving 13 bases between them. The length of the CDR3 is 15 residues. Per germline, CDR1 KGHDR and CDR2 SFDVKD. This CDR3 is CATSDPQQSNNEQFF. CDR3 nucleotide sequence: TGTGCCACCAGTGATCCCCAGCAGAGTAACAATGAGCAGTTCTTC.

The chain couples TRBV20-1 to TRBJ1-2; possible D gene TRBD1, 5 bases. The V end was cut by 2 bases, the J end by 4 bases, with 14 bases between. This CDR3 is 14 amino acids long. Germline CDR1 and CDR2: DFQATT and SNEGSKA (reference sequence). Written as DNA, the CDR3 is TGCAGTGCTAGACAGGGAGCGCGCCTCTATGGCTACACCTTC. It encodes CSARQGARLYGYTF.

This clonotype was seen ten or more times. The CDR3 DNA reads TGTGCCAGCAGAGCCGGACAGGGGATGGCTAATGAAAAACTGTTTTTT. As protein: CASRAGQGMANEKLFF. V and J are TRBV2 and TRBJ1-4; 9 bases line up with TRBD1. Losses at the gene ends were 6 bases for V and 3 bases for J; bases not matched to a gene: 8. The CDR3 sequence is 16 residues long. The germline gives CDR1 SNHLY, CDR2 FYNNEI.

In this sample, this clonotype turned up many times. The CDR3 protein is CASLGDKYTDTQYF. The CDR3 nucleotides are TGTGCCAGCCTCGGGGACAAATACACAGATACGCAGTATTTT. The rearrangement uses TRBV2 and TRBJ2-3; D possibly corresponds to TRBD1 (6 bases). Trimming stripped 8 bases from V and 2 bases from J, with 14 bases between. CDR3 length: 14 residues. CDR1 and CDR2 from the germline V gene are SNHLY and FYNNEI.

Many counts were recorded for this clonotype. A junction boundary mismatches the germline segment, possibly from a read error. The chain couples TRBV20-1 to TRBJ2-1; no clear D. In germline, CDR1 is DFQATT, CDR2 SNEGSKA (reference sequence). The CDR3 loop spans 12 amino acids. CDR3 residues: CSATVGGLEQSF. The CDR3 nucleotides are TGCAGTGCTACGGTGGGTGGTCTTGAGCAGTCCTTC.

The chain has TRBV12-3 or TRBV12-4 and TRBJ1-2; 8 nucleotides align to TRBD1. CDR3 length: 12 residues. The J segment lost 7 bases and the V segment lost 4 bases, leaving 2 bases of the junction unmatched. CDR3 nucleotide sequence: TGTGCCAGCAGTTCGACAGGGGCTGGCTACACCTTC. Translating gives CASSSTGAGYTF.

At least ten counts were recorded for this clonotype. The chain recombines TRBV7-8 with TRBJ2-7; 10 bases agree with TRBD1. The V gene's germline CDR1 is SGHVS and CDR2 FQNEAQ. Trimming at V came to 4 bases and at J to 9 bases, leaving 9 bases not matched to a gene. There are 14 residues in the CDR3. The DNA of the CDR3 is TGTGCCAGCAGCTCCGAGGGACAGGGGCTGGGGCAGTACTTC. Protein product: CASSSEGQGLGQYF.

This clonotype is categorized as medium-sized. The J gene is TRBJ2-3, the V gene TRBV6-6; 10 bases align to TRBD2. V dropped 6 bases and J dropped 1; count of bases not matched to a gene: 7. The CDR3 is 16 amino acids. Germline V lookup: CDR1 MNHNY, CDR2 SVGAGI (reference sequence). DNA for the CDR3: TGTGCCAGCAGGAGCTCCGGGACTAGCGGCACAGATACGCAGTATTTT. Translating it yields CASRSSGTSGTDTQYF.

The J gene is TRBJ2-7, the V gene TRBV10-2; weak D call: TRBD2 (5 bases). Trimming cost V 2 bases and J 5 bases, with 16 bases left between them. CDR1 is WSHSY, CDR2 SAAADI, per germline. CDR3 length equals 15 residues. The CDR3 loop is CASSEPLILAHEQYF. CDR3 DNA sequence: TGCGCCAGCAGTGAGCCCCTCATCCTAGCCCACGAGCAGTACTTC.

Ten or more counts support this clonotype. The chain recombines TRBV11-3 with TRBJ1-2, with D maybe TRBD1 (5 bases). V gave up 5 bases and J gave up 8 bases, with 18 bases separating them. Looked up from germline, CDR1 is SGHNT and CDR2 is YENEEA. The CDR3 sequence is 14 residues long. CDR3 coding DNA: TGTGCCAGCAGCGAGCCGGGAGGGGAAAAAGGCTACACCTTC. Encoded protein: CASSEPGGEKGYTF.

This clonotype occurred many times. V gene TRBV7-2 combines with J gene TRBJ2-2, with TRBD2 matching 7 bases. V dropped 3 bases and J dropped 2; count of bases not matched to a gene: 3. Per germline, CDR1 SGHTA and CDR2 FQGNSA. The CDR3 length is 15 residues. CDR3 in DNA: TGTGCCAGCAGCTTGGGACTACCCAACACCGGGGAGCTGTTTTTT. Translating it yields CASSLGLPNTGELFF.